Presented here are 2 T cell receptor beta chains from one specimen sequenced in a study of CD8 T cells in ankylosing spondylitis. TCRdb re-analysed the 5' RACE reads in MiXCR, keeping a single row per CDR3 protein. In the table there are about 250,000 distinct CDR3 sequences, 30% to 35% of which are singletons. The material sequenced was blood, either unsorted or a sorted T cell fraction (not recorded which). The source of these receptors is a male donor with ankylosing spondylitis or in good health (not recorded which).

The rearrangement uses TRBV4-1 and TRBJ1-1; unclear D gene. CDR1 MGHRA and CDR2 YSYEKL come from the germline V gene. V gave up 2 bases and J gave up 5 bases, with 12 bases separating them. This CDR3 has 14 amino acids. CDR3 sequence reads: CASSQLGLRTEAFF. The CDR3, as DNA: TGCGCCAGCAGCCAACTAGGGTTAAGGACTGAAGCTTTCTTT.

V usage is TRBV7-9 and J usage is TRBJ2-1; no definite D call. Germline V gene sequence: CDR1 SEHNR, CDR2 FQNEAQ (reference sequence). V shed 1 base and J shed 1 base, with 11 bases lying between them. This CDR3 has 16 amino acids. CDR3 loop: CASSLDIGRSYNEQFF. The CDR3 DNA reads TGTGCCAGCAGCTTAGATATAGGACGGTCCTACAATGAGCAGTTCTTC.